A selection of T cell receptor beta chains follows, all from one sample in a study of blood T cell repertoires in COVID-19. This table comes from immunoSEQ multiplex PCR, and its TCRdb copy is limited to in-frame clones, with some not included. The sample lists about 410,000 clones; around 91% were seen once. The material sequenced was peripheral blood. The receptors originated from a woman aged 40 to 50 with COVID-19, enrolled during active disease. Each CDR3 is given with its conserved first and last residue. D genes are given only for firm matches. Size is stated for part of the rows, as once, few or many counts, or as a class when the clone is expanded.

CDR3nt: TGTGCCAGTTCTATTGGAGGGAGCAATCAGCCCCAGCATTTT
CDR3aa: CASSIGGSNQPQHF
v_gene: TRBV21-1
abundance: -
j_gene: TRBJ1-5
d_gene: -

CDR3nt: TGTGCCAGCAGTTTTGGACAGGGGGCAGGTCAGCCCCAGCATTTT
CDR3aa: CASSFGQGAGQPQHF
v_gene: TRBV6-2/TRBV6-3
abundance: -
j_gene: TRBJ1-5
d_gene: TRBD1

CDR3nt: TGTGCCACCAGCAGAGAGACAGGGAATAAAGCTTTCTTT
CDR3aa: CATSRETGNKAFF
v_gene: TRBV15
abundance: -
j_gene: TRBJ1-1
d_gene: TRBD1

CDR3nt: TGTGCCAGCAGCCTCCTAGGAAGGGGCGCGAATTCACCCCTCCACTTT
CDR3aa: CASSLLGRGANSPLHF
v_gene: TRBV3-1/TRBV3-2
abundance: -
j_gene: TRBJ1-6
d_gene: -

CDR3nt: TGCGCCAGCAGCCCGGAGCGGAGCTCCTACGAGCAGTACTTC
CDR3aa: CASSPERSSYEQYF
v_gene: TRBV5-1
abundance: -
j_gene: TRBJ2-7
d_gene: -

CDR3nt: TGTGCCATCAGTGACGGGAGCTCTGGAAACACCATATATTTT
CDR3aa: CAISDGSSGNTIYF
v_gene: TRBV10-3
abundance: few
j_gene: TRBJ1-3
d_gene: -

CDR3nt: TGTGCCTGGAGTAAAAGTAGGAGGGTCATGAACACTGAAGCTTTCTTT
CDR3aa: CAWSKSRRVMNTEAFF
v_gene: TRBV30
abundance: -
j_gene: TRBJ1-1
d_gene: -

CDR3nt: TGTGCCAGCAGCTACAGTCCGATGAACACTGAAGCTTTCTTT
CDR3aa: CASSYSPMNTEAFF
v_gene: TRBV7-8
abundance: few
j_gene: TRBJ1-1
d_gene: -

CDR3nt: TGTGCCAGCAGTCCCGGGACAGGGGGAATACCCCTCCACTTT
CDR3aa: CASSPGTGGIPLHF
v_gene: TRBV27
abundance: -
j_gene: TRBJ1-6
d_gene: TRBD1

CDR3nt: TGTGCCAGCAGTCATGGGACTAATCAGCCCCAGCATTTT
CDR3aa: CASSHGTNQPQHF
v_gene: TRBV6-2/TRBV6-3
abundance: -
j_gene: TRBJ1-5
d_gene: -

CDR3nt: TGTGCCAGCAGTTTGCAGACAGGGGGACGAAAAAACATTCAGTACTTC
CDR3aa: CASSLQTGGRKNIQYF
v_gene: TRBV28
abundance: -
j_gene: TRBJ2-4
d_gene: TRBD1

CDR3nt: TGTGCCAGCAGCTTAGCGAGGGGGACCGAGGACTCCTTGCACGGAACTGAAGCTTTCTTT
CDR3aa: CASSLARGTEDSLHGTEAFF
v_gene: TRBV7-2
abundance: -
j_gene: TRBJ1-1
d_gene: -

CDR3nt: TGTGCCAGCAGCAGCCGAACAGGGGGCGGTCAGCCCCAGCATTTT
CDR3aa: CASSSRTGGGQPQHF
v_gene: TRBV7-2
abundance: -
j_gene: TRBJ1-5
d_gene: TRBD1

CDR3nt: TGCAGCGTTGAAAAGACAGGACAGGGGATCCGTGAGACCCAGTACTTC
CDR3aa: CSVEKTGQGIRETQYF
v_gene: TRBV29-1
abundance: -
j_gene: TRBJ2-5
d_gene: TRBD1

CDR3nt: TGTGCCAGCAGTGACCCACTAGCGGACCTTCTCTCCTACAATGAGCAGTTCTTC
CDR3aa: CASSDPLADLLSYNEQFF
v_gene: TRBV25-1
abundance: once
j_gene: TRBJ2-1
d_gene: TRBD2

CDR3nt: TGTGCCAGCAGTTTGGGCAGGGGGAATCAGCCCCAGCATTTT
CDR3aa: CASSLGRGNQPQHF
v_gene: TRBV6-5
abundance: -
j_gene: TRBJ1-5
d_gene: TRBD1

CDR3nt: TGTGCCAGCAGTTCTAGGCAGGGCAACACCGGGGAGCTGTTTTTT
CDR3aa: CASSSRQGNTGELFF
v_gene: TRBV9
abundance: -
j_gene: TRBJ2-2
d_gene: -

CDR3nt: TGTGCCATCAGGGACCCCGAGGGGGTAAATCAGCCCCAGCATTTT
CDR3aa: CAIRDPEGVNQPQHF
v_gene: TRBV10-3
abundance: -
j_gene: TRBJ1-5
d_gene: -

CDR3nt: TGTGCCAGCAGTCCCGGACAGTCTGAAGCTTTCTTT
CDR3aa: CASSPGQSEAFF
v_gene: TRBV27
abundance: once
j_gene: TRBJ1-1
d_gene: -

CDR3nt: TGTGCCAGCAGTGACTCTGGCAGGGTGAACTATGGCTACACCTTC
CDR3aa: CASSDSGRVNYGYTF
v_gene: TRBV6-4
abundance: -
j_gene: TRBJ1-2
d_gene: -

CDR3nt: TGTGCCAGCAACTTCACAGGGACTAGCGGCCTTCATGAGCAGTTCTTC
CDR3aa: CASNFTGTSGLHEQFF
v_gene: TRBV7-2
abundance: -
j_gene: TRBJ2-1
d_gene: TRBD2

CDR3nt: TGTGCCAGCTCCCCGTTGCGGGGCACTGAAGCTTTCTTT
CDR3aa: CASSPLRGTEAFF
v_gene: TRBV27
abundance: -
j_gene: TRBJ1-1
d_gene: -

CDR3nt: TGTGCCAGTAGAGCCGGGAATCAGCCCCAGCATTTT
CDR3aa: CASRAGNQPQHF
v_gene: TRBV19
abundance: -
j_gene: TRBJ1-5
d_gene: -

CDR3nt: TGCGCCAGCAGCCCGAGGACGGGGGGCTCCTACGAGCAGTACTTC
CDR3aa: CASSPRTGGSYEQYF
v_gene: TRBV5-1
abundance: few
j_gene: TRBJ2-7
d_gene: TRBD2

CDR3nt: TGTGCCAGCTCACCAAACGTCAGGGGATTTTCCCCCTATGGCTACACCTTC
CDR3aa: CASSPNVRGFSPYGYTF
v_gene: TRBV18
abundance: -
j_gene: TRBJ1-2
d_gene: -